This record covers a single T cell receptor beta chain. Its cognate antigen is unknown. Only CD45RO-negative cells positively selected for CCR7 counted as naive CD8 cells, so terminally differentiated effector memory CD45RA+ cells were excluded. Clones were sequenced by immunoSEQ multiplex PCR, and TCRdb holds only the in-frame ones, with some missing. The table includes roughly 590,000 clones, roughly 95% detected once. The record originates from a study of shared clonotypes between healthy human individuals. Study in general: Per donor, CD8 memory used one plate, CD8 naive used two, CD4 memory used three and CD4 naive used three. Points from the study as a whole: Investigators collected only blood, and repertoires in tissues likely differ. Clonotype sharing across donors was expected to vary with sequencing depth. Roughly 5% of naive CD4 clonotypes were shared across a few donors.

This CDR3 has 12 amino acids. Germline V gene data show CDR1 as MNHEY and CDR2 as SMNVEV (reference sequence). The chain carries TRBV27 and TRBJ2-5; D gene ambiguous. TRBJ2-7 matches the DNA end more closely, so the J call is doubtful. The specimen sequenced was naive CD8+ T cells sorted from blood. This sequence originates from a woman aged 25 to 39 in good health. In DNA, the CDR3 is TGTGCCAGCAGTTCCCCCACACTCGAGCAGTACTTC. Its protein is CASSSPTLEQYF.